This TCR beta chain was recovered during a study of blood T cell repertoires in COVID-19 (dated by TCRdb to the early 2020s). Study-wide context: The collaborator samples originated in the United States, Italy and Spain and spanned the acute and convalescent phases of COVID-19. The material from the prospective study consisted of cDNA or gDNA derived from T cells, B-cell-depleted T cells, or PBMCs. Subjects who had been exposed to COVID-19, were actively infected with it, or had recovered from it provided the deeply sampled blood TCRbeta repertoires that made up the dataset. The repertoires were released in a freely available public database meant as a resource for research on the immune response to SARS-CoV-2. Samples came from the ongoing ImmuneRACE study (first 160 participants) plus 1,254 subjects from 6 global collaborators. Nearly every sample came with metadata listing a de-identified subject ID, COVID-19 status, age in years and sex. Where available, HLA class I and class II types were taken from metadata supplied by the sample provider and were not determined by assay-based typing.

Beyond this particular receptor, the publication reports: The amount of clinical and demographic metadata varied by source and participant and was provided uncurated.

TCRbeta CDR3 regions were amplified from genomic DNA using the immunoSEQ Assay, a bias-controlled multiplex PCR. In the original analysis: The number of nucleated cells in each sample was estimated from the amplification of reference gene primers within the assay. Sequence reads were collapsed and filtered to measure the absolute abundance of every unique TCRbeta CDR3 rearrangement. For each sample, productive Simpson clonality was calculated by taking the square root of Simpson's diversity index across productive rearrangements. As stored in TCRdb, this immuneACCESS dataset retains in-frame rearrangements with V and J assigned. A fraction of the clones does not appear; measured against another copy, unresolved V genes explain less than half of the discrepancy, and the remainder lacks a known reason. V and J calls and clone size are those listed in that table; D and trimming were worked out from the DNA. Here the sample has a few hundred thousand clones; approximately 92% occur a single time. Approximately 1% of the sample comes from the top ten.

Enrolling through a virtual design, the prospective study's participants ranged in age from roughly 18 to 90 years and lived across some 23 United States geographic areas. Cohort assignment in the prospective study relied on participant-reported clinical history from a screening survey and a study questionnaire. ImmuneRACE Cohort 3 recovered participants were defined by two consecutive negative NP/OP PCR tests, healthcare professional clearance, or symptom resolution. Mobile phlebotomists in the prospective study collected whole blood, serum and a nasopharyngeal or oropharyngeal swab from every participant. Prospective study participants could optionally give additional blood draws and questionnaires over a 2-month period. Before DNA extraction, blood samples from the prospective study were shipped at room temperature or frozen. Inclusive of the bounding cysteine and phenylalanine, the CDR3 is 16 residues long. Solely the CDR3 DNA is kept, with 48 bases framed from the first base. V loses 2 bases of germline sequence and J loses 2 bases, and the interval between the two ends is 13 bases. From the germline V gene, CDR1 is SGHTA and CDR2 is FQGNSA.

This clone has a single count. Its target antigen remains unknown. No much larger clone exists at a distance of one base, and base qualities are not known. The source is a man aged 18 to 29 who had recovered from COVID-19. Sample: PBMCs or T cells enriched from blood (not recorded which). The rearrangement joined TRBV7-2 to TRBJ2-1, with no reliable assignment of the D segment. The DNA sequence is TGTGCCAGCAGCTTAAAATCGGGTTATGCCTACAATGAGCAGTTCTTC. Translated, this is CASSLKSGYAYNEQFF.